This is a list of T cell receptor beta chains from one sample in a study of T cells in Graves' hyperthyroidism and ophthalmopathy. TCRdb passed the multiplex PCR reads through MiXCR, listing each CDR3 protein once. The table shows roughly 180,000 distinct CDR3 sequences, with 15% to 20% occurring only once. The sequenced sample was blood. These TCRs come from a woman aged 45-65 years with Graves' hyperthyroidism. Each CDR3 is given without its conserved first and last residue.

J: TRBJ1-4
V: TRBV11-2
CDR3: ASSLNPGEKLF

J: TRBJ2-3
V: TRBV2
CDR3: ASSETGMGTDTQY

J: TRBJ2-2
V: TRBV3-1
CDR3: ASSPRTSGLNTGELF

J: TRBJ2-1
V: TRBV7-8
CDR3: ASSSLRVGNEQF

J: TRBJ2-1
V: TRBV3-1
CDR3: ASSPTGNSYNEQF

J: TRBJ1-1
V: TRBV7-9
CDR3: ASSRAANTEAF

J: TRBJ2-1
V: TRBV27
CDR3: ASSWTGGGYNEQF

J: TRBJ1-4
V: TRBV10-3
CDR3: AISESAGFNEKLF

J: TRBJ1-1
V: TRBV12-3/TRBV12-4
CDR3: ASSPGLLMNTEAF

J: TRBJ1-2
V: TRBV7-8
CDR3: VSKRDGYNYGYT

J: TRBJ2-7
V: TRBV11-2
CDR3: ASSLDSGTGLEQY

J: TRBJ2-5
V: TRBV9
CDR3: ASSPRDFKGETQY

J: TRBJ1-1
V: TRBV3-1
CDR3: ASSPGQGMLGTEAF

J: TRBJ1-1
V: TRBV11-3
CDR3: ASSLGGTGNTEAF